The 15 T cell receptor beta chains listed next were all sequenced from one sample in a study of cytomegalovirus exposure and HLA in healthy donors. With 60 Vbeta and 13 Jbeta primers, the PCR was carried out. The repertoire was sequenced with immunoSEQ multiplex PCR; TCRdb's copy has only in-frame clones and lacks some. The table has roughly 180,000 clones, about 78% seen once. Sequences were obtained from PBMCs. The receptors were sampled from a woman in her forties or fifties in good health and CMV-seropositive.

This chain uses TRBV18 with TRBJ2-5; D unclear. The V and J ends lost 0 bases and 1 base respectively, with 6 bases between them. This CDR3 comprises 14 residues. Germline V CDR1 and CDR2: KGHSH, LQKENI. The CDR3 DNA is TGTGCCAGCTCACCACCGACATCCCAAGAGACCCAGTACTTC. It yields the protein CASSPPTSQETQYF.

At least ten counts were recorded for this clone. The chain uses TRBV6-5 and TRBJ2-3, with TRBD2 matching over 9 bases. The CDR3 spans 16 residues. J lost 2 bases, V lost 2 bases, and 5 bases had no gene match. Germline loops: CDR1 MNHEY, CDR2 SVGAGI. DNA of the CDR3: TGTGCCAGCAGTTACGATGCTAGCGGGGCCACAGATACGCAGTATTTT. Amino acid sequence: CASSYDASGATDTQYF.

The chain is built from TRBV5-1 and TRBJ1-5; TRBD1 agrees at 10 bases. The V gene end was trimmed by 4 bases and the J gene end by 1 base; junction bases not matched to a gene: 8. Germline lookup yields CDR1 SGHRS and CDR2 YFSETQ. This CDR3 has 17 residues. The CDR3 sequence is CASSRRQGARSNQPQHF. CDR3 sequence (DNA): TGCGCCAGCAGCCGCCGACAGGGGGCGCGGAGCAATCAGCCCCAGCATTTT.

This sequence joins TRBV9 and TRBJ2-7; TRBD2 matches at 9 bases. Germline V gives CDR1 SGDLS, CDR2 YYNGEE. The CDR3 consists of 13 residues. Germline trimming cut 5 bases from V and 2 bases from J; bases unmatched to any gene: 2. The CDR3: CASSSGGPYEQYF. CDR3 nucleotide sequence: TGTGCCAGCAGTAGCGGGGGCCCCTACGAGCAGTACTTC.

This chain connects TRBV6-1 to TRBJ1-2; maybe TRBD1 (6 bases). The V end was cut by 7 bases, the J end by 0 bases, with 12 bases between. The CDR3 has 14 amino acids. Germline lookup yields CDR1 MNHNS and CDR2 SASEGT. The CDR3 DNA follows: TGTGCCAGCAAGAGAGGACAGTCTAACTATGGCTACACCTTC. Encoded protein: CASKRGQSNYGYTF.

DNA of the CDR3: TGTGCCAGCAGAGGAACAGGAAGGTCTAACATTCAGTACTTC. This gives the protein CASRGTGRSNIQYF. The rearrangement links TRBV6-1 to TRBJ2-4; D may be TRBD1 (5 bases). The germline V and J ends were trimmed by 6 bases and 7 bases, with 16 bases remaining between them. The CDR3 consists of 14 residues. Germline V gives CDR1 MNHNS, CDR2 SASEGT.

CDR3 coding DNA: TGCGCCAGCAGTCAGTCCAGGAAGCCAGCAACTAATGAAAAACTGTTTTTT. This translates into CASSQSRKPATNEKLFF. The rearrangement joins TRBV4-1 to TRBJ1-4; D not certain. The germline V gene encodes CDR1 MGHRA and CDR2 YSYEKL. The CDR3 has 17 amino acids. V lost 6 bases and J 0 bases, leaving 17 bases between the germline ends.

V is TRBV28 and J is TRBJ1-5; D is ambiguous. V lost 3 bases and J 7 bases, leaving 10 bases between the germline ends. This CDR3 is built from 13 residues. Germline values: CDR1 MDHEN, CDR2 SYDVKM. CDR3 bases: TGTGCCAGCAGTTTGCCATCGGTCCAGCCCCAGCATTTT. Translated, it gives CASSLPSVQPQHF.

The chain couples TRBV2 to TRBJ2-3, with D tentatively TRBD2 (7 bases). Germline values: CDR1 SNHLY, CDR2 FYNNEI. Trimming removed 5 bases at V and 0 bases at J, with 15 bases between. This CDR3 spans 16 amino acids. The CDR3 is CASSLPGGPSTDTQYF. CDR3 sequence (DNA): TGTGCCAGCAGTCTTCCCGGGGGGCCGAGCACAGATACGCAGTATTTT. Full variable domain (missing parts from reference TRBV2 and TRBJ2-3): EPEVTQTPSHQVTQMGQEVILRCVPISNHLYFYWYRQILGQKVEFLVSFYNNEISEKSEIFDDQFSVERPDGSNFTLKIRSTKLEDSAMYFCASSLPGGPSTDTQYFGPGTRLTVL.

The rearrangement joins TRBV14 to TRBJ1-6; D remains ambiguous. Deletions cut 1 base from V and 11 bases from J, with 6 bases between. The CDR3 has 12 amino acids. Germline loops: CDR1 SGHDN, CDR2 FVKESK. Written as DNA, the CDR3 is TGTGCCAGCAGCCAAGGAGGCCCACCCCTCCACTTT. Translation: CASSQGGPPLHF.

Comment on this clone: Relative to the germline gene, one junction end is altered; a read error may explain this. The rearrangement joins TRBV7-7 to TRBJ2-7; 9 positions agree with TRBD1. Germline CDR1 and CDR2: SSHAT and FNYEAQ (reference sequence). CDR3 size: 14 residues. Here the CDR3 DNA reads TGTGCTAGCAGCCCAGGACAGGGGATCCACGAGCAGTACTTC. Translated, it gives CASSPGQGIHEQYF.

The CDR3 protein is CASSLEGLEQYF. DNA for the CDR3: TGTGCCAGCAGCTTGGAGGGGCTCGAGCAGTACTTC. The rearrangement uses TRBV5-4 and TRBJ2-7, with D maybe TRBD1 (5 bases). The germline gives CDR1 SGHNT, CDR2 YYREEE (reference sequence). This CDR3 has 12 residues. V was pared by 0 bases and J by 6 bases, with 7 bases between. Full variable domain (remainder filled in from reference TRBV5-4 and TRBJ2-7): ETGVTQSPTHLIKTRGQQVTLRCSSQSGHNTVSWYQQALGQGPQFIFQYYREEENGRGNFPPRFSGLQFPNYSSELNVNALELDDSALYLCASSLEGLEQYFGPGTRLTVT.

The chain joins TRBV5-6 to TRBJ1-6, with D perhaps TRBD1 (6 bases). This CDR3 has 15 residues. The V and J ends lost 5 bases and 6 bases respectively, with 15 bases between them. CDR1 and CDR2 (germline): SGHDT, YYEEEE. CDR3 DNA: TGTGCCAGCAGGTTGTCGGACAGACCTAATTCACCCCTCCACTTT. Translation: CASRLSDRPNSPLHF.

The rearrangement joins TRBV7-2 to TRBJ2-2; 8 bases fit TRBD2. Germline trimming cut 6 bases from V and 2 bases from J; bases unmatched to any gene: 8. CDR3 size: 16 residues. Germline V CDR1 and CDR2: SGHTA, FQGNSA. The CDR3 DNA reads TGTGCCAGCAGTCTCCCTAGCGGGCGTAACACCGGGGAGCTGTTTTTT. Amino acids: CASSLPSGRNTGELFF. Supplemented by reference TRBV7-2 and TRBJ2-2, the full variable domain reads GAGVSQSPSNKVTEKGKDVELRCDPISGHTALYWYRQSLGQGLEFLIYFQGNSAPDKSGLPSDRFSAERTGGSVSTLTIQRTQQEDSAVYLCASSLPSGRNTGELFFGEGSRLTVL.

In this sample, this clone turned up once. The conserved final phenylalanine or tryptophan is absent from the CDR3, which likely points to a read error. V and J are TRBV18 and TRBJ1-1; TRBD1 aligns across 7 bases. The length of the CDR3 is 16 residues. Germline V gene data show CDR1 as KGHSH and CDR2 as LQKENI. V shed 6 bases, J shed 1 base, and the junction held 11 bases outside the gene matches. The CDR3 region is CASSAGTAQGNTEAFL. CDR3 nucleotide sequence: TGTGCCAGCTCCGCAGGGACAGCCCAAGGGAACACTGAAGCTTTCCTT.